This T cell receptor (beta chain) was recovered during a study of immune cell composition in non-small cell lung cancer. Produced via immunoSEQ multiplex PCR; TCRdb's table is partial and in-frame only. The repertoire includes more than 1,300 clones, roughly three quarters of them detected once, and approximately 15% sits in the top ten. CDR1 is LNHDA and CDR2 is SQIVND in the germline V gene (reference sequence). Trimming at V came to 6 bases and at J to 5 bases, leaving 10 bases not matched to a gene. CDR3 length: 16 amino acids. Findings of the study overall: Top 10 clone scores and clonality were higher in squamous than adenocarcinoma. Tumour TCR-beta clonality was not significantly tied to smoking pack-years. In adenocarcinoma, maximal tumour-associated clone frequency tracked TIL tumour reactivity. Dominant in vivo tumour-associated clones were not shown to share tumour-reactive sequences.

With regard to this clone: Its antigen is not known.

The sequence was obtained from a human donor with non-small cell lung cancer. The rearrangement uses TRBV19 and TRBJ1-2, with TRBD1 matching 12 bases. Sequenced: lung tumor tissue. The CDR3 loop is CASRGSGTGGDYGYTF. Written as DNA, the CDR3 is TGTGCCAGTAGAGGCTCCGGGACAGGGGGCGATTATGGCTACACCTTC.